This paragraph reports one T cell receptor (beta chain). The sample is drawn from a study of cytomegalovirus exposure and HLA in healthy donors. With 60 Vbeta and 13 Jbeta primers, the PCR was carried out. Assay used: immunoSEQ multiplex PCR; TCRdb lists only in-frame clones, some missing. Of 75,000 to 100,000 clones in the sample, around 80% were seen once. This CDR3 region has 15 residues. Looked up from germline, CDR1 is SNHLY and CDR2 is FYNNEI. The V end lost 4 bases, the J end lost 6 bases, and 13 bases lay between the germline ends. Sequencing input: PBMCs. V and J are TRBV2 and TRBJ1-6; perhaps TRBD1 as D (5 bases). The clonotype originates from a man aged 25 to 40 in good health and CMV-seronegative. CDR3 loop: CASSGAGDFNSPLHF. In nucleotides, the CDR3 is TGTGCCAGCAGTGGAGCGGGGGACTTTAATTCACCCCTCCACTTT.